This TCR beta chain came from a study of PD-L1 blockade in urothelial cancer. Produced via immunoSEQ multiplex PCR; TCRdb's table is partial and in-frame only. The sample shows fewer than 130,000 clones, roughly 84% of them seen only once. Germline CDR1 reads KGHSH; CDR2 reads LQKENI. After removal of 3 bases from V and 3 bases from J, the junction contained 16 bases not matched to a gene. This CDR3 region has 19 residues. The source material was PBMCs, sampled around atezolizumab (anti-PD-L1) treatment. The chain is built from TRBV18 and TRBJ2-7; TRBD2 matches at 11 bases. The receptor was derived from a man aged 50 to 59 with urothelial cancer. CDR3 in DNA: TGTGCCAGCTCACCGGGGTCGGGGAATTCTAGCGGGAGGTTCTACGAGCAGTACTTC. Its protein is CASSPGSGNSSGRFYEQYF.